Shown below are 5 T cell receptor beta chains from a single sample sequenced in a study of OX40 agonist ivuxolimab in advanced cancers. The assay was immunoSEQ multiplex PCR, and TCRdb's table has in-frame clones only and misses some. The sample includes roughly 81,000 clones, around 94% of them seen just once. The sample was CD4+ or CD8+ T cells sorted from blood, taken in a trial of the OX40 agonist ivuxolimab. Receptor source: an adult with an advanced solid tumor such as melanoma, head and neck, liver or kidney cancer.

The chain carries TRBV9 and TRBJ2-7; D is uncertain. The CDR3 is 15 residues long. Germline assignment: CDR1 SGDLS and CDR2 YYNGEE. V was pared by 0 bases and J by 3 bases, with 13 bases between. The CDR3 nucleotides read TGTGCCAGCAGCGTAGATGCTAGAGCCAACTACGAGCAGTACTTC. Protein: CASSVDARANYEQYF.

The genes are TRBV10-3 and TRBJ1-1; D perhaps matches TRBD1 (6 bases). This CDR3 comprises 16 residues. Germline assignment: CDR1 ENHRY and CDR2 SYGVKD. V was cut by 5 bases and J by 0 bases, with 16 bases left in between. DNA of the CDR3: TGTGCCATCAGTAAAACAGGGACCCTAATGAACACTGAAGCTTTCTTT. Translation: CAISKTGTLMNTEAFF.

The J gene is TRBJ1-6, the V gene TRBV7-9; possible D gene TRBD1, 5 bases. The ends were cut back, 3 bases at V and 14 bases at J, with 17 bases in the middle. The CDR3 sequence is 14 residues long. Germline CDR1 and CDR2: SEHNR and FQNEAQ (reference sequence). The CDR3 DNA reads TGTGCCAGCAGCTTTGAGGGACCAGAGCCTACCCTCCACTTT. Amino acids: CASSFEGPEPTLHF.

The genes are TRBV5-5 and TRBJ1-3; tentatively, D is TRBD1 (6 bases). V shed 3 bases and J shed 4 bases, with 11 bases lying between them. CDR1 is SGHKS, CDR2 YYEKEE, per germline (reference sequence). This CDR3 is 14 amino acids long. CDR3 sequence reads: CASSSTDRGNTIYF. The CDR3 DNA follows: TGTGCCAGCAGCTCGACCGACAGGGGAAACACCATATATTTT.

This clone appeared a single time. The V gene is TRBV7-9, the J gene TRBJ2-5; 7 positions match TRBD2. This CDR3 is built from 15 residues. Trimming removed 4 bases from V and 5 bases from J; junction bases left unmatched: 10. From germline, CDR1 is SEHNR and CDR2 FQNEAQ (reference sequence). The CDR3 nucleotides read TGTGCCAGCAGCTCGGGGGGTAGAAACGAGGAGACCCAGTACTTC. The encoded protein is CASSSGGRNEETQYF.